This T cell receptor beta chain was documented in a study of cytomegalovirus exposure and HLA in healthy donors. Overall study findings and caveats: In vitro testing confirmed a few CMV-associated chains as specific for CMV antigens. In an earlier analysis, about 90% or about 30%: the productive usage of most TCR beta V segments.

60 Vbeta and 13 Jbeta primers were used in PCR. The repertoire was sequenced with immunoSEQ multiplex PCR; TCRdb's copy has only in-frame clones and lacks some. The record lists around 140,000 clones, of which the ten most abundant hold 0.8% to 1%. Concerning this clone: Its antigen is as yet unknown.

The CDR3 totals 12 residues. The J segment lost 7 bases and the V segment lost 7 bases, leaving 5 bases of the junction unmatched. The germline V gene has CDR1 SGHTA and CDR2 FQGNSA. Sequencing used PBMCs. This clonotype was sampled from a male donor in good health and CMV-seronegative. The chain has TRBV7-2 and TRBJ2-7; 9 bases match TRBD2. The DNA of the CDR3 is TGTGCCAGCACCTCCCTAGCGGGAGAGCAGTACTTC. Its translation: CASTSLAGEQYF.